This passage covers 14 T cell receptor beta chains from one sample sequenced in a study of T-cell memory formation after mild COVID-19. From the 5' RACE reads, TCRdb called clonotypes with MiXCR, one entry per CDR3 protein. The table has 150,000 to 200,000 distinct CDR3 sequences, around a third seen once; the top ten hold 12%. Sequenced material: PBMCs or a T cell subset sorted from them (not recorded which). The source of these receptors is an adult woman who had mild COVID-19 (a few samples of this study predate the infection). Cell type and time point are not known.

The chain couples TRBV5-6 to TRBJ2-2; D is ambiguous. The V gene's germline CDR1 is SGHDT and CDR2 YYEEEE. CDR3 size: 15 residues. Trimming shortened V by 1 base and J by 6 bases, and 13 bases separated the two germline ends. The DNA of the CDR3 is TGTGCCAGCAGCTTGCCACCGACCCCCCCCGGGGAGCTGTTTTTT. Translation: CASSLPPTPPGELFF.

This clonotype has more than one count but fewer than ten. The V call is TRBV2, the J call TRBJ2-7; unclear D gene. CDR1 is SNHLY, CDR2 FYNNEI, per germline. The CDR3 loop spans 13 amino acids. With 4 bases removed from V and 6 bases from J, the gap between germline ends came to 13 bases. DNA of the CDR3: TGTGCCAGCAGTGCTGTCGAAGGGCTCGAGCAGTACTTC. Its protein product is CASSAVEGLEQYF. The entire variable domain, with the rest obtained from reference TRBV2 and TRBJ2-7, is as follows: EPEVTQTPSHQVTQMGQEVILRCVPISNHLYFYWYRQILGQKVEFLVSFYNNEISEKSEIFDDQFSVERPDGSNFTLKIRSTKLEDSAMYFCASSAVEGLEQYFGPGTRLTVT.

This clonotype turned up a few times. The chain employs TRBV21-1 and TRBJ2-7; TRBD1, as called in the table, went unchecked against the DNA. TRBV21-1 is deemed a pseudogene. The CDR3 has 14 residues. The CDR3 nucleotides read TGTGCCAGCAGCAAAGGGGACGGATACTACGAGCAGTACTTC. As protein: CASSKGDGYYEQYF.

V usage is TRBV4-1 and J usage is TRBJ2-7, with 8 bases lining up with TRBD1. The trim removed 4 bases at V and 1 base at J, leaving 9 bases unmatched. The V gene's germline CDR1 is MGHRA and CDR2 YSYEKL. This CDR3 comprises 16 residues. CDR3 DNA sequence: TGCGCCAGCAGCCCAGCCGGGACAGGCGATTCCTACGAGCAGTACTTC. Protein product: CASSPAGTGDSYEQYF.

This clonotype has a handful of counts. The chain has TRBV6-1 and TRBJ1-5; D remains unclear. This CDR3 is 13 amino acids long. Germline assignment: CDR1 MNHNS and CDR2 SASEGT. V was cut by 6 bases and J by 8 bases, with 14 bases left in between. The DNA for the CDR3 is TGTGCCAGCAGGGTTGACGGCCGGGAGCCCCAGCATTTT. Its translation is CASRVDGREPQHF.

This rearrangement joins TRBV29-1 to TRBJ2-7, with D tentatively TRBD2 (6 bases). V was shortened by 6 bases and J by 0 bases, with 21 bases between the two germline ends. Germline CDR1 reads SQVTM; CDR2 reads ANQGSEA. This CDR3 comprises 16 residues. CDR3 in amino acids: CSVGVVAGPTSYEQYF. The CDR3 region has the DNA TGCAGCGTGGGGGTAGTGGCGGGGCCGACCTCCTACGAGCAGTACTTC.

The chain is built from TRBV7-9 and TRBJ2-1; 9 nucleotides line up with TRBD2. The germline V gene has CDR1 SEHNR and CDR2 FQNEAQ (reference sequence). The ends lost 7 bases at V and 7 bases at J; junction bases unmatched: 8. CDR3 length: 14 residues. CDR3 nucleotide sequence: TGTGCCAGCACTCGGGCGGGAGGGCCTAATGAGCAGTTCTTC. Translated: CASTRAGGPNEQFF.

V gene TRBV5-1 combines with J gene TRBJ2-5; D may be TRBD1 (6 bases). The V end was cut by 4 bases, the J end by 4 bases, with 14 bases between. The CDR3 is 14 amino acids. Germline V gene sequence: CDR1 SGHRS, CDR2 YFSETQ. CDR3 residues: CASSISGVLETQYF. CDR3 nucleotides: TGCGCCAGCAGCATATCAGGGGTCCTAGAGACCCAGTACTTC.

This clonotype came up a few times. V usage is TRBV20-1 and J usage is TRBJ2-7, with TRBD2 as a possible D gene (6 bases). The V gene lost 1 base and the J gene lost 4 bases, with 8 bases spanning the gap. CDR1 and CDR2 from the germline V gene are DFQATT and SNEGSKA (reference sequence). This CDR3 has 12 residues. The CDR3 spells CSARVSGYEQYF. CDR3 bases: TGCAGTGCTAGAGTTAGCGGTTACGAGCAGTACTTC.

Comments on this clonotype: A read error may account for a junction end that differs from germline. The V call is TRBV18, the J call TRBJ2-7; 8 bases are a match to TRBD2. Per germline, CDR1 KGHSH and CDR2 LQKENI. CDR3 length: 21 residues. CDR3 sequence: CASSPGPPGAPKTSEAYEQYF. CDR3 DNA sequence: TGTGCAAGCTCACCCGGACCCCCAGGGGCGCCGAAGACTAGCGAGGCCTACGAGCAGTACTTC.

This clonotype has just a few counts. The V and J genes are TRBV7-2 and TRBJ2-7, with TRBD2 matching 12 bases. Germline trimming cut 5 bases from V and 0 bases from J; bases unmatched to any gene: 5. CDR1 is SGHTA, CDR2 FQGNSA, per germline. There are 16 residues in the CDR3. The CDR3 region is CASSPLTSGSSYEQYF. The CDR3 DNA follows: TGTGCCAGCAGCCCGCTGACTAGCGGGAGCTCCTACGAGCAGTACTTC.

This clonotype was detected ten times or more. The rearrangement links TRBV18 to TRBJ1-6; 9 positions match TRBD1. V lost 2 bases to trimming and J lost 7 bases; unmatched junction nucleotides: 6. Germline V gives CDR1 KGHSH, CDR2 LQKENI. This CDR3 has 16 amino acids. This CDR3 reads CASSPFWDRANSPLHF. The DNA for the CDR3 is TGTGCCAGCTCACCATTTTGGGACAGGGCAAATTCACCCCTCCACTTT.

J is TRBJ1-1 and V is TRBV27; a weak D match, TRBD1 (5 bases). V shed 6 bases and J shed 3 bases, with 14 bases lying between them. Germline lookup yields CDR1 MNHEY and CDR2 SMNVEV (reference sequence). This CDR3 is 14 amino acids long. The CDR3 sequence is CASSQTPRDTEAFF. The CDR3 DNA reads TGTGCCAGCAGCCAAACCCCCAGGGACACTGAAGCTTTCTTT.

V usage is TRBV6-5 and J usage is TRBJ1-6; D gene unclear. The length of the CDR3 is 12 residues. V gave up 9 bases and J gave up 6 bases, with 9 bases separating them. Germline CDR1 is MNHEY and CDR2 is SVGAGI. Here the CDR3 reads CASKDSNSPLHF. As DNA, the CDR3 is TGTGCCAGTAAGGACTCTAATTCACCCCTCCACTTT.